This TCR beta chain was captured in a study of blood T cell repertoires in COVID-19. Turning to the study itself: There were acute and convalescent COVID-19 samples, and they came from the United States, Italy and Spain.

How the authors handled the data: Amplification of reference gene primers provided the estimated nucleated cell counts. The data were produced by immunoSEQ multiplex PCR, yet TCRdb's version contains in-frame clones alone and is incomplete. Clone size and V and J calls were adopted from that table, with D and trimming inferred from the DNA. The sample lists roughly 190,000 clones; more than 60% were seen once. The count of this clone is one. The source material was peripheral blood. The receptor was derived from a woman in her fifties or sixties with acute or convalescent COVID-19.

CDR3 in amino acids: CASSQVGLATDTQYF. CDR3 bases: TGTGCCAGCAGCCAAGTTGGACTAGCGACAGATACGCAGTATTTT. The rearrangement joins TRBV14 to TRBJ2-3; 9 nucleotides match TRBD2. The CDR3 is made up of 15 amino acids. Trimming at V came to 1 base and at J to 3 bases, leaving 2 bases not matched to a gene. Germline lookup yields CDR1 SGHDN and CDR2 FVKESK. The entire variable domain, with the rest obtained from reference TRBV14 and TRBJ2-3, is as follows: EAGVTQFPSHSVIEKGQTVTLRCDPISGHDNLYWYRRVMGKEIKFLLHFVKESKQDESGMPNNRFLAERTGGTYSTLKVQPAELEDSGVYFCASSQVGLATDTQYFGPGTRLTVL.